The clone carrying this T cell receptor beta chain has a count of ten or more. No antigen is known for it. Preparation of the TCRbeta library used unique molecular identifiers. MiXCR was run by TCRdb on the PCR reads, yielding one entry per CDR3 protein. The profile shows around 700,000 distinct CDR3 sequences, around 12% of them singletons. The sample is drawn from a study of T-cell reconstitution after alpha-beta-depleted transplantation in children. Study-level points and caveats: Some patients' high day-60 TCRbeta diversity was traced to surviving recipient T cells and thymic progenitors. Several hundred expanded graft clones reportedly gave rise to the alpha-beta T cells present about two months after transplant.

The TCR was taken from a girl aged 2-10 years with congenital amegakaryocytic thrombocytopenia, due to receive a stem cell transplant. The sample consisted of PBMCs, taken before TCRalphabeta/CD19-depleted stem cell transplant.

The CDR3 DNA reads as TGCGCCAGCAGCTTGGATCTTTACGAGCAGTACTTC. Amino acid sequence: CASSLDLYEQYF. The rearrangement links TRBV5-1 to TRBJ2-7, with unresolved D. Germline V gene sequence: CDR1 SGHRS, CDR2 YFSETQ. The CDR3 has 12 residues. V was cut by 0 bases and J by 4 bases, with 5 bases left in between.